Listed here are 10 T cell receptor beta chains from one sample, sequenced in a study of blood T cell repertoires in COVID-19. Sequencing used immunoSEQ multiplex PCR; TCRdb keeps in-frame clones, though not all of them. This sample has more than 95,000 clones; about 88% occur once, and the top ten carry 1.2%. Sequencing was done on a sample of peripheral blood. The receptor source for this set is an elderly woman with acute or convalescent COVID-19.

V gene TRBV12-3 or TRBV12-4 combines with J gene TRBJ1-3; no reliable D call. With 5 bases removed from V and 2 bases from J, the gap between germline ends came to 7 bases. This CDR3 region has 13 residues. CDR3 loop: CASSPDTGNTIYF. CDR3 coding DNA: TGTGCCAGCAGTCCTGACACTGGAAACACCATATATTTT.

This chain links TRBV5-4 with TRBJ2-1, with a possible D match to TRBD2 (6 bases). Trimming removed 0 bases at V and 0 bases at J, with 10 bases between. There are 16 residues in the CDR3. Germline V gene data show CDR1 as SGHNT and CDR2 as YYREEE (reference sequence). CDR3 sequence (DNA): TGTGCCAGCAGCTTGGTCGGGGGACGCTCCTACAATGAGCAGTTCTTC. As protein: CASSLVGGRSYNEQFF.

The chain carries TRBV7-2 and TRBJ1-4; D gene unclear. CDR1 is SGHTA, CDR2 FQGNSA, per germline. Trimming took off 1 base at V and 4 bases at J, with 13 bases between the two ends. The CDR3 runs to 16 residues. This CDR3 reads CASSLGVPGGNEKLFF. CDR3 sequence (DNA): TGTGCCAGCAGCTTAGGGGTACCGGGAGGTAATGAAAAACTGTTTTTT.

CDR3 coding DNA: TGCACCAGCTACGAGGGGCGGGAGGCCTGCACAGATACGCAGTATTTT. It encodes CTSYEGREACTDTQYF. The V call is TRBV1, the J call TRBJ2-3; TRBD2 was called by the table and not checked on the DNA. TRBV1 has pseudogene status. The CDR3 spans 16 residues.

The chain uses TRBV27 and TRBJ1-1; D possibly corresponds to TRBD1 (5 bases). The V gene's germline CDR1 is MNHEY and CDR2 SMNVEV (reference sequence). V lost 3 bases, J lost 6 bases, and 11 bases lay in between. This CDR3 is 13 amino acids long. CDR3 loop: CASSFRGLAEAFF. The CDR3 DNA reads TGTGCCAGCAGTTTTCGGGGGTTGGCTGAAGCTTTCTTT.

V and J are TRBV7-2 and TRBJ1-3, with D possibly being TRBD1 (6 bases). CDR1 is SGHTA, CDR2 FQGNSA, per germline. Trimming removed 2 bases from V and 2 bases from J, with 10 bases in between. The CDR3 has 15 residues. CDR3 nucleotide sequence: TGTGCCAGCAGCTTACAGGGGCACCCTGGAAACACCATATATTTT. Its protein product is CASSLQGHPGNTIYF.

This sequence joins TRBV27 and TRBJ1-3; D unresolved. Germline V gives CDR1 MNHEY, CDR2 SMNVEV (reference sequence). CDR3 length: 14 residues. V was shortened by 8 bases and J by 0 bases, with 11 bases between the two germline ends. Here the CDR3 reads CASGYGGSGNTIYF. The CDR3 coding sequence is TGTGCCAGCGGATATGGCGGCTCTGGAAACACCATATATTTT.

This chain joins TRBV12-3 or TRBV12-4 and TRBJ1-1; D is undetermined. Between the trimmed V and J ends, which lost 10 bases and 4 bases, there was a span of 13 bases. The length of the CDR3 is 12 residues. DNA of the CDR3: TGTGCCACCACTCTTTCGGGCACTGAAGCTTTCTTT. As protein: CATTLSGTEAFF.

The chain is built from TRBV4-1 and TRBJ2-7; D possibly corresponds to TRBD2 (5 bases). Per germline, CDR1 MGHRA and CDR2 YSYEKL. V lost 0 bases to trimming and J lost 2 bases, with 5 bases between them. The CDR3 covers 13 residues. This CDR3 is CASSQDGAYEQYF. The DNA of the CDR3 is TGCGCCAGCAGCCAAGACGGGGCCTACGAGCAGTACTTC.

J is TRBJ2-7 and V is TRBV6-6, with TRBD1 matching over 9 bases. The CDR3 sequence is 12 residues long. The germline V gene encodes CDR1 MNHNY and CDR2 SVGAGI (reference sequence). Germline trimming cut 6 bases from V and 4 bases from J; bases unmatched to any gene: 1. The CDR3 here is CASSDRGYEQYF. The CDR3, as DNA: TGTGCCAGCAGCGACAGGGGGTACGAGCAGTACTTC.